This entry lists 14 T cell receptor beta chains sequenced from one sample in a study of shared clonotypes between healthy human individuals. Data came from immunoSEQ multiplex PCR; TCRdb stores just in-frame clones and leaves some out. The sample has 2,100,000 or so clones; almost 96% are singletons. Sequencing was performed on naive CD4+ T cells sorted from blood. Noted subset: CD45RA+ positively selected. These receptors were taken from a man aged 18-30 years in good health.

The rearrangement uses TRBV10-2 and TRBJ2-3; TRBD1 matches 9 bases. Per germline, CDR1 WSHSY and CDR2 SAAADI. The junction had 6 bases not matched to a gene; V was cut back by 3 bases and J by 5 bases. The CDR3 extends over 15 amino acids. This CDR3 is CASSETDRGVDTQYF. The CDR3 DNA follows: TGCGCCAGCAGTGAAACGGACAGGGGAGTAGATACGCAGTATTTT.

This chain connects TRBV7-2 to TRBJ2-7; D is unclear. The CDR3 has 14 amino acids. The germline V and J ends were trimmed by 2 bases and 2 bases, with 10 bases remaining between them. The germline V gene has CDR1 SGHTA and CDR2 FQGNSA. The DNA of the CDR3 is TGTGCCAGCAGCTTAAGGGTAGCAGCCTACGAGCAGTACTTC. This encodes CASSLRVAAYEQYF.

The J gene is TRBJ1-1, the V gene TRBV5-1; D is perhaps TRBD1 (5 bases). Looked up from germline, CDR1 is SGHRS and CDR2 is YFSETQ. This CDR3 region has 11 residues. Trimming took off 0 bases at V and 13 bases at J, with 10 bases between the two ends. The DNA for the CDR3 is TGCGCCAGCAGCTTGGGGGACGACGTTTTCTTT. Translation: CASSLGDDVFF.

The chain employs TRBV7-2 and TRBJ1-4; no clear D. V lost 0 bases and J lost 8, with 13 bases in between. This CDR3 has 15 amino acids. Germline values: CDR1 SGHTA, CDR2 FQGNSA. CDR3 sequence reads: CASSLALGSQEKLFF. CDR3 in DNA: TGTGCCAGCAGCTTAGCGCTCGGGAGTCAGGAAAAACTGTTTTTT. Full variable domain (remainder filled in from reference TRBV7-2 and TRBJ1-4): GAGVSQSPSNKVTEKGKDVELRCDPISGHTALYWYRQSLGQGLEFLIYFQGNSAPDKSGLPSDRFSAERTGGSVSTLTIQRTQQEDSAVYLCASSLALGSQEKLFFGSGTQLSVL.

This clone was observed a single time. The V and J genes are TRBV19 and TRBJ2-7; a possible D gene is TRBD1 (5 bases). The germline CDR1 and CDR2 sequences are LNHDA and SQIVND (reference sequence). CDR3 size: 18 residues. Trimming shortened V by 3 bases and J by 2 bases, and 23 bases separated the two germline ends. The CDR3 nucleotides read TGTGCCAGTAGTATTTTCCTCCCTGGGGCATTGATTCCCTACGAGCAGTACTTC. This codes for CASSIFLPGALIPYEQYF.

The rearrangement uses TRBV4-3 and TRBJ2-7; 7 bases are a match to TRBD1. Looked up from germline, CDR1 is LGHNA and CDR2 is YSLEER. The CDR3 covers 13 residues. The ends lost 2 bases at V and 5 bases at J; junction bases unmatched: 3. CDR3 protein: CASSQRQGHEQYF. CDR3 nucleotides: TGCGCCAGCAGCCAACGACAGGGCCACGAGCAGTACTTC.

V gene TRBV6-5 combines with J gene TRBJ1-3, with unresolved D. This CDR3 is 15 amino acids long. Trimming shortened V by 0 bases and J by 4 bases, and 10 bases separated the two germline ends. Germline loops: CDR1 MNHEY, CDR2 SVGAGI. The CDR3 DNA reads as TGTGCCAGCAGTTACTCGATGGGGAAGGGAAACACCATATATTTT. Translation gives CASSYSMGKGNTIYF.

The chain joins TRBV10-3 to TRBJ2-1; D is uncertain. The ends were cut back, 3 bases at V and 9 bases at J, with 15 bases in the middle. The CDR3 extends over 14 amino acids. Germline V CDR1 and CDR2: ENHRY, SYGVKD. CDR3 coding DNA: TGTGCCATCAGTGACTCCCGTGGATCGATTGAGCAGTTCTTC. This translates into CAISDSRGSIEQFF.

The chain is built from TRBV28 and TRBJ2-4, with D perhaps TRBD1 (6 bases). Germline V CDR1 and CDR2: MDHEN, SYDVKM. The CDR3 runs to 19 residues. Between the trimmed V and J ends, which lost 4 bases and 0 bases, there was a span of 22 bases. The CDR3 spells CASSYPPSRQALAKNIQYF. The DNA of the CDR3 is TGTGCCAGCAGTTACCCCCCCTCAAGACAGGCACTAGCCAAAAACATTCAGTACTTC.

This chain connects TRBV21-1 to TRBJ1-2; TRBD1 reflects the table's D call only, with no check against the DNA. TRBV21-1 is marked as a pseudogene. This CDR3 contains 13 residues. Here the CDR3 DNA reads TGTGCCAGAATTGGGGACATTCCATATGGCTACACCTTC. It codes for CARIGDIPYGYTF.

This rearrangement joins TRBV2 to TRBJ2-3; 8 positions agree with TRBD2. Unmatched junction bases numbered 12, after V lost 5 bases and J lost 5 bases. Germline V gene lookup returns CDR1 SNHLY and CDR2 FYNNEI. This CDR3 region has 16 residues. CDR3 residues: CASSLGSSGVLDTQYF. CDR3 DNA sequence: TGTGCCAGCAGTCTGGGGAGTAGCGGGGTCTTAGATACGCAGTATTTT.

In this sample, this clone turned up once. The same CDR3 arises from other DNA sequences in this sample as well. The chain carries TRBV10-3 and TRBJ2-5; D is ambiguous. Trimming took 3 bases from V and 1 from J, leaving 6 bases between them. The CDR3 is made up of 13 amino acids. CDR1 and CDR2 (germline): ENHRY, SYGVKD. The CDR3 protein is CAISDGRQETQYF. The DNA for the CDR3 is TGTGCCATCAGTGACGGACGCCAAGAGACCCAGTACTTC.

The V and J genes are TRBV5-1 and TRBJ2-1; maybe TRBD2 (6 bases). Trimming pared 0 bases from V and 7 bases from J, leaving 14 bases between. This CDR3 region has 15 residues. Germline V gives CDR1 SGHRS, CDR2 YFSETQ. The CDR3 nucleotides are TGCGCCAGCAGCTTGGATGCGGGACGTTCAAATGAGCAGTTCTTC. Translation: CASSLDAGRSNEQFF. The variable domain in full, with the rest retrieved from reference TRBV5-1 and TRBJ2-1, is KAGVTQTPRYLIKTRGQQVTLSCSPISGHRSVSWYQQTPGQGLQFLFEYFSETQRNKGNFPGRFSGRQFSNSRSEMNVSTLELGDSALYLCASSLDAGRSNEQFFGPGTRLTVL.

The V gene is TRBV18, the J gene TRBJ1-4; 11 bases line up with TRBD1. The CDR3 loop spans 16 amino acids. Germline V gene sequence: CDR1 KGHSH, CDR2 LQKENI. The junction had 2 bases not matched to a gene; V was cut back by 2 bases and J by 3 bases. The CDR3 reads CASSPGQGAANEKLFF. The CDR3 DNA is TGTGCCAGCTCACCAGGACAGGGGGCAGCTAATGAAAAACTGTTTTTT. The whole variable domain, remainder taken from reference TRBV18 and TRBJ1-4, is NAGVMQNPRHLVRRRGQEARLRCSPMKGHSHVYWYRQLPEEGLKFMVYLQKENIIDESGMPKERFSAEFPKEGPSILRIQQVVRGDSAAYFCASSPGQGAANEKLFFGSGTQLSVL.